The next 28 T cell receptor beta chains were all read from a single sample in a study of Tregs in tolerant kidney transplant recipients. The table came from immunoSEQ multiplex PCR; TCRdb's copy has only in-frame clones and leaves some out. The sample has about 94,000 clones, 93% seen once. The sequencing here drew on CD4+ T cells from blood, taken before the transplant. The receptors shown here come from a human donor who received a combined kidney and bone marrow transplant.

The CDR3 here is CASSLDRYNEQFF. CDR3 bases: TGTGCCAGTAGTTTGGACAGGTACAATGAGCAGTTCTTC. The chain uses TRBV19 and TRBJ2-1, with 7 bases fitting TRBD1. Germline values: CDR1 LNHDA, CDR2 SQIVND (reference sequence). CDR3 length: 13 residues. V gave up 5 bases and J gave up 4 bases; unmatched junction bases: 2.

This chain connects TRBV5-1 to TRBJ1-3; the D is unclear. The CDR3 is made up of 15 amino acids. Deletions cut 1 base from V and 0 bases from J, with 8 bases between. Germline CDR1 is SGHRS and CDR2 is YFSETQ. CDR3 protein: CASSLRGSSGNTIYF. DNA for the CDR3: TGCGCCAGCAGCTTGCGCGGATCCTCTGGAAACACCATATATTTT. The full variable domain, its missing parts supplied by reference TRBV5-1 and TRBJ1-3, is KAGVTQTPRYLIKTRGQQVTLSCSPISGHRSVSWYQQTPGQGLQFLFEYFSETQRNKGNFPGRFSGRQFSNSRSEMNVSTLELGDSALYLCASSLRGSSGNTIYFGEGSWLTVV.

The chain couples TRBV10-3 to TRBJ2-1; the match to TRBD2 covers 12 bases. With 7 bases clipped from V and 8 bases from J, the junction kept 9 bases outside the gene matches. Germline-derived CDR1 and CDR2 are ENHRY and SYGVKD. The CDR3 has 15 residues. CDR3 sequence: CAIKERTSGNDEQFF. The CDR3 coding sequence is TGTGCCATCAAAGAACGGACTAGCGGGAATGATGAGCAGTTCTTC.

Comments on this clone: Other nucleotide sequences in the sample specify the same CDR3. The rearrangement links TRBV6-5 to TRBJ2-7; 8 positions agree with TRBD2. The V gene's germline CDR1 is MNHEY and CDR2 SVGAGI. The ends lost 6 bases at V and 5 bases at J; junction bases unmatched: 9. The CDR3 spans 14 residues. Here the CDR3 reads CASSPTGGSDEQYF. CDR3 coding DNA: TGTGCCAGCAGCCCTACGGGGGGGTCGGACGAGCAGTACTTC.

This chain uses TRBV28 with TRBJ2-7, with D possibly being TRBD2 (6 bases). Trimming left V 4 bases short and J 7 bases short, with 14 bases between. CDR1 is MDHEN and CDR2 is SYDVKM in the germline V gene. The CDR3 contains 13 residues. CDR3 bases: TGTGCCAGCAGTTCGTCAGGGACTCGGGAGCAGTACTTC. Translating gives CASSSSGTREQYF.

This chain links TRBV5-1 with TRBJ1-2; 9 nucleotides agree with TRBD1. From germline, CDR1 is SGHRS and CDR2 YFSETQ. Unmatched junction bases numbered 8, after V lost 7 bases and J lost 7 bases. The CDR3 covers 13 residues. For the CDR3, the DNA is TGCGCCAGCGGGGGACAGGGCGGTTCTGGCTACACCTTC. Translated: CASGGQGGSGYTF.

The chain recombines TRBV11-2 with TRBJ2-7, with TRBD2 matching over 10 bases. J was trimmed by 6 bases and V by 3 bases; bases with no gene match: 14. The V gene's germline CDR1 is SGHAT and CDR2 FQNNGV. The CDR3 has 17 residues. The CDR3 DNA sequence: TGTGCCAGCAGCTTGCTCCTTAGCGGGAGGCCCTCGGGCGAGCAGTACTTC. Its translation: CASSLLLSGRPSGEQYF.

The rearrangement links TRBV9 to TRBJ1-2; TRBD1 agrees at 7 bases. The V gene's germline CDR1 is SGDLS and CDR2 YYNGEE. V lost 3 bases and J lost 5; bases outside the gene matches: 7. The CDR3 spans 14 residues. The CDR3: CASSATGTDYGYTF. The DNA of the CDR3 is TGTGCCAGCAGCGCAACCGGGACAGATTATGGCTACACCTTC.

J is TRBJ1-1 and V is TRBV29-1, with D unclear. The CDR3 has 13 amino acids. The ends were cut back, 3 bases at V and 2 bases at J, with 10 bases in the middle. Germline CDR1 is SQVTM and CDR2 is ANQGSEA. The CDR3 loop is CSVDGPGNTEAFF. The CDR3, as DNA: TGCAGCGTTGATGGTCCGGGAAACACTGAAGCTTTCTTT.

The V gene is TRBV5-1, the J gene TRBJ1-2; 11 bases fit TRBD1. Trimming took 4 bases from V and 2 from J; bases not matched to a gene: 10. The CDR3 is 17 amino acids. Germline loops: CDR1 SGHRS, CDR2 YFSETQ. In nucleotides, the CDR3 is TGCGCCAGCAGCCTCGCAGGACAGGGGGCTTTAAACTATGGCTACACCTTC. Residues: CASSLAGQGALNYGYTF. Complete variable domain (other parts from reference TRBV5-1 and TRBJ1-2): KAGVTQTPRYLIKTRGQQVTLSCSPISGHRSVSWYQQTPGQGLQFLFEYFSETQRNKGNFPGRFSGRQFSNSRSEMNVSTLELGDSALYLCASSLAGQGALNYGYTFGSGTRLTVV.

The J gene is TRBJ2-4, the V gene TRBV5-1; 7 bases align to TRBD1. Germline trimming cut 5 bases from V and 2 bases from J; bases unmatched to any gene: 13. The CDR3 runs 17 residues. Germline CDR1 and CDR2: SGHRS and YFSETQ. The DNA of the CDR3 is TGCGCCAGCAGTCCTAGGACAGGTGGGATATCCAAAAACATTCAGTACTTC. Protein sequence: CASSPRTGGISKNIQYF. Complete variable domain (other parts from reference TRBV5-1 and TRBJ2-4): KAGVTQTPRYLIKTRGQQVTLSCSPISGHRSVSWYQQTPGQGLQFLFEYFSETQRNKGNFPGRFSGRQFSNSRSEMNVSTLELGDSALYLCASSPRTGGISKNIQYFGAGTRLSVL.

The chain has TRBV27 and TRBJ2-2; 10 positions agree with TRBD1. Germline trimming cut 8 bases from V and 4 bases from J; bases unmatched to any gene: 7. The CDR3 extends over 15 amino acids. Germline lookup yields CDR1 MNHEY and CDR2 SMNVEV (reference sequence). CDR3 loop: CASGGQGIITGELFF. In DNA form, the CDR3 reads TGTGCCAGCGGGGGACAGGGGATTATCACCGGGGAGCTGTTTTTT.

This clone came up once. J is TRBJ2-2 and V is TRBV30; D is unclear. The CDR3 contains 13 residues. The germline V gene encodes CDR1 GTSNPN and CDR2 SVGIG (reference sequence). The V end lost 0 bases, the J end lost 5 bases, and 7 bases lay between the germline ends. CDR3 amino acids: CAWSVLRTGELFF. The CDR3 coding sequence is TGTGCCTGGAGTGTACTTCGAACCGGGGAGCTGTTTTTT.

The rearrangement uses TRBV7-9 and TRBJ1-1; weak D call: TRBD1 (6 bases). Trimming shortened V by 3 bases and J by 5 bases, and 13 bases separated the two germline ends. Germline-derived CDR1 and CDR2 are SEHNR and FQNEAQ (reference sequence). CDR3 length: 14 residues. The CDR3 loop reads CASSFTGKGTEAFF. The CDR3 nucleotides are TGTGCCAGCAGCTTCACAGGGAAGGGGACTGAAGCTTTCTTT.

The chain combines TRBV7-2 with TRBJ2-3, with D perhaps matching TRBD2 (6 bases). CDR3 length: 13 residues. V shed 6 bases and J shed 7 bases, with 14 bases lying between them. Germline CDR1 is SGHTA and CDR2 is FQGNSA. CDR3 residues: CASRGSGEHTQYF. CDR3 nucleotide sequence: TGTGCCAGCAGAGGTAGCGGAGAACATACGCAGTATTTT.

J is TRBJ1-5 and V is TRBV6-1; D remains ambiguous. Germline CDR1 and CDR2: MNHNS and SASEGT. The ends were cut back, 4 bases at V and 0 bases at J, with 10 bases in the middle. The CDR3 is 15 residues long. The CDR3 protein is CASSADGISNQPQHF. The CDR3, as DNA: TGTGCCAGCAGTGCGGACGGGATTAGCAATCAGCCCCAGCATTTT.

J is TRBJ2-3 and V is TRBV11-3, with TRBD1 identical over 8 bases. The CDR3 consists of 20 residues. Germline CDR1 reads SGHNT; CDR2 reads YENEEA. Unmatched junction bases numbered 14, after V lost 0 bases and J lost 0 bases. CDR3 coding DNA: TGTGCCAGCAGCTTAGATCAGAGATTACCAGGGGGCATAAGCACAGATACGCAGTATTTT. This translates into CASSLDQRLPGGISTDTQYF.

The chain joins TRBV11-3 to TRBJ2-1, with D perhaps matching TRBD1 (6 bases). Per the germline V gene, CDR1 is SGHNT and CDR2 is YENEEA. This CDR3 contains 15 residues. V was cut by 4 bases and J by 3 bases, with 13 bases left in between. Written as DNA, the CDR3 is TGTGCCAGCAGCTACAGGGAACCTGGCTACAATGAGCAGTTCTTC. As protein: CASSYREPGYNEQFF.

The chain has TRBV15 and TRBJ2-7; 9 bases are a match to TRBD2. Per the germline V gene, CDR1 is LNHNV and CDR2 is YYDKDF (reference sequence). CDR3 length: 14 amino acids. The ends lost 1 base at V and 2 bases at J; junction bases unmatched: 0. CDR3 in DNA: TGTGCCACCAGCAGAGGCGGGGGGGCCTACGAGCAGTACTTC. Its translation is CATSRGGGAYEQYF.

Written as DNA, the CDR3 is TGTGCCAGCAGTCGGACAGCTGGGGCCAACGTCCTGACTTTC. This translates into CASSRTAGANVLTF. The rearrangement joins TRBV7-2 to TRBJ2-6; TRBD1 might be the D (6 bases). Germline loops: CDR1 SGHTA, CDR2 FQGNSA. V was trimmed by 6 bases and J by 2 bases, leaving 8 bases between them. This CDR3 spans 14 amino acids.

J is TRBJ1-5 and V is TRBV6-5; TRBD1 is a possible D gene (5 bases). The CDR3 runs 14 residues. Trimming stripped 2 bases from V and 4 bases from J, with 9 bases between. In germline, CDR1 is MNHEY, CDR2 SVGAGI. DNA of the CDR3: TGTGCCAGCAGTTACATGGCAGGGAATCAGCCCCAGCATTTT. This gives the protein CASSYMAGNQPQHF.

This clone was detected only once. This sequence joins TRBV15 and TRBJ2-1, with TRBD1 as a possible D gene (5 bases). The germline V gene encodes CDR1 LNHNV and CDR2 YYDKDF (reference sequence). Trimming took off 6 bases at V and 10 bases at J, with 19 bases between the two ends. The CDR3 extends over 14 amino acids. The CDR3 protein is CATRHRSLAPEQFF. The CDR3, as DNA: TGTGCCACCAGGCACAGGTCCTTGGCCCCGGAGCAGTTCTTC. Full variable domain (outside the CDR3, taken from reference TRBV15 and TRBJ2-1): DAMVIQNPRYQVTQFGKPVTLSCSQTLNHNVMYWYQQKSSQAPKLLFHYYDKDFNNEADTPDNFQSRRPNTSFCFLDIRSPGLGDTAMYLCATRHRSLAPEQFFGPGTRLTVL.

The V and J genes are TRBV30 and TRBJ1-6, with D unclear. The V end lost 5 bases, the J end lost 9 bases, and 14 bases lay between the germline ends. CDR3 length: 13 residues. Germline CDR1 and CDR2: GTSNPN and SVGIG (reference sequence). The CDR3 DNA reads as TGTGCCTGGGCGGGCCCTTGGGGTTCACCCCTCCACTTT. This gives the protein CAWAGPWGSPLHF. The whole variable domain, filled in from reference TRBV30 and TRBJ1-6, reads SQTIHQWPATLVQPVGSPLSLECTVEGTSNPNLYWYRQAAGRGLQLLFYSVGIGQISSEVPQNLSASRPQDRQFILSSKKLLLSDSGFYLCAWAGPWGSPLHFGNGTRLTVT.

The chain uses TRBV7-9 and TRBJ2-2, with 8 positions matching TRBD2. Germline values: CDR1 SEHNR, CDR2 FQNEAQ (reference sequence). V was pared by 0 bases and J by 4 bases, with 4 bases of the junction left unmatched. The CDR3 is 16 amino acids. In DNA form, the CDR3 reads TGTGCCAGCAGCTTAGCCGGGACTAGAGCCACCGGGGAGCTGTTTTTT. Translated: CASSLAGTRATGELFF.

The chain joins TRBV11-3 to TRBJ2-1; 10 positions agree with TRBD2. Germline lookup yields CDR1 SGHNT and CDR2 YENEEA. The CDR3 is 12 amino acids. CDR3 nucleotides: TGTGCGAGCGGGGCTAGCGGGAGCGCGCAGTTCTTC. This gives the protein CASGASGSAQFF.

The chain has TRBV5-4 and TRBJ2-3, with a tentative D call TRBD1 (6 bases). Trimming shortened V by 0 bases and J by 0 bases, and 8 bases separated the two germline ends. Per the germline V gene, CDR1 is SGHNT and CDR2 is YYREEE (reference sequence). The CDR3 totals 15 residues. The CDR3 nucleotides read TGTGCCAGCAGCTTGGGGGGGCCGAGCACAGATACGCAGTATTTT. Translation gives CASSLGGPSTDTQYF.

The V and J genes are TRBV11-2 and TRBJ2-5, with 11 bases lining up with TRBD1. The length of the CDR3 is 17 residues. The germline V gene encodes CDR1 SGHAT and CDR2 FQNNGV. V trimming: 2 bases; J trimming: 2 bases; junction bases outside the gene matches: 7. The CDR3 region is CASSLYYGDRGQETQYF. The CDR3 DNA sequence: TGTGCCAGCAGCTTATATTATGGGGACAGGGGGCAAGAGACCCAGTACTTC.

The chain carries TRBV29-1 and TRBJ2-5, with TRBD2 identical over 14 bases. The CDR3 is 18 amino acids. J was trimmed by 5 bases and V by 1 base; bases with no gene match: 12. Germline V CDR1 and CDR2: SQVTM, ANQGSEA. Written as DNA, the CDR3 is TGCAGCGTTGAAGGTGGGGCCGGGACTAGCGGGGGTATTGAGACCCAGTACTTC. This translates into CSVEGGAGTSGGIETQYF.